This T cell receptor (beta chain) was sequenced in a study of beta chain features in type 1 diabetes. As every portion of the isolated RNA was reverse transcribed, the sequencing read expressed TCRB transcripts. Sequenced by immunoSEQ multiplex PCR; TCRdb stores in-frame clones only, minus some. The sample has roughly 300,000 clones; around 7.6% are singletons. CDR1 and CDR2 from the germline V gene are LNHNV and YYDKDF (reference sequence). The V and J ends lost 0 bases and 7 bases respectively, with 19 bases between them. This CDR3 has 16 amino acids. The sequencing sample was made of central memory CD4+ T cells from blood. The TCR was taken from a woman under 30 in good health. The chain links TRBV15 to TRBJ2-7; D gene unclear. The CDR3 DNA follows: TGTGCCACCAGCAGAGATCTTTCGTTTGGCCGACGGGAGCAGTACTTC. Amino acids: CATSRDLSFGRREQYF.